One T cell receptor (beta chain) is described in this entry. No antigen is known for it. TCRdb reprocessed the 5' RACE reads with MiXCR, giving one entry per CDR3 protein. The sample has 300,000 to 350,000 distinct CDR3 sequences, approximately 20% seen once. These data belong to a study of T-cell memory formation after mild COVID-19. About the study: Across donors, TCR clusters were largely donor specific.

Study-level findings and limits: A second wave of clones peaked on day 37, and their SARS-CoV-2 specificity went unconfirmed. Cross-reactive memory seemingly joined, as some responding clones were found in pre-infection memory. Clones shrinking from day 15 to 85 showed even CD4/CD8 mixes; later expanders tilted CD4+.

V lost 2 bases to trimming and J lost 4 bases, with 11 bases between them. The CDR3 totals 15 residues. CDR1 is MNHEY and CDR2 is SVGAGI in the germline V gene. This chain links TRBV6-5 with TRBJ2-2; no clear D gene. Input material: PBMCs or a T cell subset sorted from them (not recorded which). The TCR sequence derives from a young man who had mild COVID-19 (a few samples of this study predate the infection). Cell type and time point are not known. The CDR3 bases are TGTGCCAGCAGTTACCTCCAGATGCGCACCGGGGAGCTGTTTTTT. Protein product: CASSYLQMRTGELFF.